Listed below are T cell receptor beta chains from one sample, sequenced in a study of low-dose radiotherapy and immunotherapy resistance in tumors. TCRdb passed the reads through MiXCR, listing each CDR3 protein once. The sample shows more than 45,000 distinct CDR3 sequences, almost 25% of them seen only once. Sample: PBMCs, taken before treatment. The receptors shown here come from a male donor with prostate cancer. The CDR3 runs from the conserved cysteine through the conserved F or W. A D gene is named only where the DNA matches it firmly. The size of a clone is reported for some rows only, either as once, few or many, or as a class for expanded clones.

j_call v_call clone_size d_call cdr3_aa cdr3_nt
TRBJ2-4 TRBV5-6 many NA CASSSYRDIQYF TGTGCCAGCAGCTCCTACCGGGACATTCAGTACTTC
TRBJ2-2 TRBV24-1 many NA CATSDAGVFDTGELFF TGTGCCACCAGTGATGCAGGGGTATTCGACACCGGGGAGCTGTTTTTT
TRBJ1-2 TRBV19 many TRBD1 CASSIESTGVGGYTF TGTGCCAGTAGTATAGAGTCGACAGGGGTTGGTGGCTACACCTTC
TRBJ2-3 TRBV18 many NA CASSPLDSTDTQYF TGTGCCAGCTCACCGCTGGATAGCACAGATACGCAGTATTTT
TRBJ1-1 TRBV6-2/TRBV6-3 many NA CASTQPNTEAFF TGTGCCAGCACTCAACCTAACACTGAAGCTTTCTTT
TRBJ2-3 TRBV29-1 many NA CSVVRGGDTQYF TGCAGCGTTGTGAGGGGTGGGGATACGCAGTATTTT
TRBJ1-1 TRBV5-1 many TRBD1 CASSRDRGITEAFF TGCGCCAGCAGTCGGGACAGGGGAATCACTGAAGCTTTCTTT
TRBJ1-1 TRBV7-2 NA NA CASSLNEGTEAFF TGTGCCAGCAGCTTAAATGAGGGGACTGAAGCTTTCTTT
TRBJ1-5 TRBV29-1 many TRBD1 CSAGGQGQPQHF TGCAGCGCCGGGGGACAGGGCCAGCCCCAGCATTTT
TRBJ1-5 TRBV30 many TRBD1 CAWTSGQGNQPQHF TGTGCCTGGACCTCAGGACAGGGCAATCAGCCCCAGCATTTT
TRBJ1-6 TRBV4-1 many NA CASSYRVLSSPLHF TGCGCCAGCAGCTACAGGGTACTTAGTTCACCCCTCCACTTT
TRBJ2-7 TRBV28 few NA CASSRQDPPYEQYF TGTGCCAGCAGCCGGCAAGACCCCCCCTACGAGCAGTACTTC
TRBJ1-3 TRBV6-2/TRBV6-3 many NA CASSYSVPLTIYF TGTGCCAGCAGTTACTCAGTCCCGTTGACCATATATTTT
TRBJ2-5 TRBV6-8 NA NA CASSYSSGRETQYF TGTGCCAGCAGTTACTCCTCGGGCCGCGAGACCCAGTACTTC
TRBJ2-3 TRBV15 many NA CATSSPTDTQYF TGTGCCACCAGCAGCCCAACAGATACGCAGTATTTT
TRBJ2-1 TRBV7-8 many TRBD1 CASSLALAGGSYNEQFF TGTGCCAGCAGCTTAGCTTTGGCAGGGGGCAGTTACAATGAGCAGTTCTTC
TRBJ1-1 TRBV5-3 few TRBD1 CASSLPRTGPEAFF TGTGCCAGCAGCTTACCCCGGACAGGGCCTGAAGCTTTCTTT
TRBJ2-1 TRBV12-5 many TRBD1 CASGSPTGGSSYNEQFF TGTGCTAGTGGTTCCCCGACAGGGGGGAGCTCCTACAATGAGCAGTTCTTC
TRBJ2-2 TRBV7-9 many NA CASRQDSRTSGELFF TGTGCCAGCAGACAGGACAGTCGAACCTCCGGGGAGCTGTTTTTT
TRBJ2-1 TRBV10-3 few TRBD1 CAIRPGQGNNEQFF TGTGCCATCAGACCGGGACAGGGCAACAATGAGCAGTTCTTC
TRBJ2-2 TRBV12-3/TRBV12-4 many NA CASSGGTAAITGELFF TGTGCCAGCAGTGGGGGGACAGCGGCCATCACCGGGGAGCTGTTTTTT
TRBJ2-3 TRBV29-1 NA NA CSVDEPGGTDTQYF TGCAGCGTTGACGAGCCAGGGGGCACAGATACGCAGTATTTT
TRBJ2-5 TRBV3-1 NA NA CASSQDSHLQETQYF TGTGCCAGCAGCCAAGATTCCCACCTCCAAGAGACCCAGTACTTC
TRBJ2-3 TRBV28 NA TRBD2 CASSTPGLAGESAQYF TGTGCCAGCAGTACCCCGGGACTAGCGGGAGAGTCAGCGCAGTATTTT
TRBJ2-1 TRBV20-1 NA TRBD2 CSAEGLAATYNEQFF TGCAGTGCAGAAGGACTAGCGGCGACCTACAATGAGCAGTTCTTC
TRBJ1-3 TRBV20-1 many NA CSARDPLRVGPGNTIYF TGCAGTGCTAGAGATCCCCTTCGTGTAGGCCCCGGAAACACCATATATTTT
TRBJ2-7 TRBV14 many NA CASSRTASYEQYF TGTGCCAGCAGCCGGACCGCGTCCTACGAGCAGTACTTC
TRBJ2-3 TRBV5-1 many NA CASSVDSSGSTDTQYF TGCGCCAGCAGCGTCGATTCCAGCGGGAGCACAGATACGCAGTATTTT
TRBJ1-1 TRBV5-8 many TRBD1 CASSVMGQGIPEAFF TGTGCCAGCAGCGTTATGGGACAGGGGATCCCTGAAGCTTTCTTT
TRBJ2-3 TRBV5-1 many NA CASSLALAGRADTQYF TGCGCCAGCAGCTTGGCCTTAGCAGGGCGGGCGGATACGCAGTATTTT
TRBJ2-7 TRBV2 many TRBD2 CASSRLAGGWEQYF TGTGCCAGCAGCCGACTAGCGGGGGGCTGGGAGCAGTACTTC
TRBJ1-2 TRBV30 few NA CTSLSPLYGYTF TGTACATCCTTGTCTCCGCTCTATGGCTACACCTTC
TRBJ2-7 TRBV5-1 few NA CASSLASTNAYEQYF TGCGCCAGCAGCTTGGCATCTACCAATGCCTACGAGCAGTACTTC
TRBJ2-2 TRBV7-9 NA TRBD1 CASSQEPGQGLYTGELFF TGTGCCAGCAGCCAGGAGCCGGGACAGGGGTTGTACACCGGGGAGCTGTTTTTT
TRBJ2-5 TRBV24-1 many NA CATSDGRTGRAQYF TGTGCCACCAGTGATGGTCGTACAGGGAGGGCCCAGTACTTC
TRBJ2-7 TRBV10-3 once NA CAISESPVRDYEQYF TGTGCCATCAGTGAGTCCCCCGTGAGGGACTACGAGCAGTACTTC
TRBJ1-2 TRBV28 NA NA CASRSPGENGYTF TGTGCCAGCAGATCCCCAGGGGAGAATGGCTACACCTTC
TRBJ2-7 TRBV20-1 many TRBD1 CSARRQGTYEQYF TGCAGTGCTAGGCGACAGGGTACCTACGAGCAGTACTTC
TRBJ2-2 TRBV13 many NA CASSSPFWPGAGELFF TGTGCCAGCAGCTCCCCGTTTTGGCCTGGGGCCGGGGAGCTGTTTTTT
TRBJ2-5 TRBV5-6 NA NA CASSFWGAETQYF TGTGCCAGCAGCTTTTGGGGGGCAGAGACCCAGTACTTC
TRBJ2-3 TRBV5-8 many NA CASSFRGGTDTQYF TGTGCCAGCAGCTTCAGAGGAGGCACAGATACGCAGTATTTT
TRBJ2-1 TRBV7-2 many NA CASSFRGPGREQFF TGTGCCAGCAGCTTTAGAGGGCCGGGGCGTGAGCAGTTCTTC
TRBJ2-3 TRBV5-6 NA TRBD2 CASSTGLAGGAGPDTQYF TGTGCCAGCAGCACGGGACTAGCGGGAGGCGCGGGCCCAGATACGCAGTATTTT
TRBJ2-3 TRBV10-1 many TRBD1 CASGQGSDTQYF TGCGCCAGCGGACAGGGGTCAGATACGCAGTATTTT
TRBJ2-7 TRBV5-6 many NA CASSLEGGPRDEQYF TGTGCCAGCAGCTTGGAGGGGGGGCCGAGGGACGAGCAGTACTTC
TRBJ1-6 TRBV28 NA NA CASRGSSPLHF TGTGCCAGCAGGGGTTCTTCACCCCTCCACTTT
TRBJ2-3 TRBV4-1 many TRBD2 CASSQVIAGGPDTQYF TGCGCCAGCAGCCAAGTTATCGCGGGAGGGCCAGATACGCAGTATTTT
TRBJ2-5 TRBV14 NA NA CASSKTTGQETQYF TGTGCCAGCAGCAAAACGACAGGCCAAGAGACCCAGTACTTC
TRBJ2-2 TRBV14 once NA CASSQKGRSGELFF TGTGCCAGCAGCCAAAAGGGGCGGTCCGGGGAGCTGTTTTTT
TRBJ2-7 TRBV28 many NA CASSSFRDGNLSYEQYF TGTGCCAGCAGTTCTTTCCGGGACGGAAACCTCTCCTACGAGCAGTACTTC
TRBJ2-7 TRBV11-1 many NA CASRGPSYEQYF TGTGCCAGCCGGGGGCCCTCCTACGAGCAGTACTTC
TRBJ2-1 TRBV20-1 NA NA CSAELGEQFF TGCAGTGCCGAGCTTGGTGAGCAGTTCTTC